A single count supports the clone carrying this TCR beta chain. This specimen belongs to a study of control samples from healthy donors and cancer patients. TCRdb's copy holds only in-frame clones and misses some; the assay was immunoSEQ multiplex PCR. The table records approximately 80,000 clones, 70% to 90% of them present only once. The TCR was taken from a woman aged 50 to 60 in good health. Sequencing was done on a sample of blood.

CDR3 sequence reads: CASRQGGTDTQYF. As DNA, the CDR3 is TGTGCCAGCCGACAGGGCGGGACAGATACGCAGTATTTT. The chain carries TRBV6-5 and TRBJ2-3; 7 positions agree with TRBD1. Germline V gives CDR1 MNHEY, CDR2 SVGAGI. The CDR3 is 13 amino acids. Trimming cost V 8 bases and J 3 bases; bases outside gene matches: 5.